This T cell receptor beta chain was obtained from a study of T cells of healthy individuals. Using its own MiXCR run on the 5' RACE reads, TCRdb lists one record per CDR3 protein. The sample carries 40,000 to 60,000 distinct CDR3 sequences, around 15% recorded once. The CDR3 is 14 amino acids. The V end was cut by 4 bases, the J end by 1 base, with 14 bases between. Germline-derived CDR1 and CDR2 are DFQATT and SNEGSKA (reference sequence). The sequence was obtained from a human donor in good health. The J gene is TRBJ2-7, the V gene TRBV20-1; D unresolved. CDR3 sequence: CSATTFRRSYEQYF. The CDR3 nucleotides read TGCAGTGCTACGACGTTTCGGCGGTCCTACGAGCAGTACTTC.